Given below is one TCR beta chain in context. What it recognizes is unknown. Before sequencing took place, the ViraFEST assay used viral peptide pools to expand antigen-specific CD4+ T cells. Isolating CD4+ T cells followed approximately nine days of culture. Each vaccine recipient was nucleocapsid antibody negative and had no prior SARS-CoV-2 infection. PBMC were cultured at some 2.1 million per well with approximately 10 IU/ml IL-2 and around 9.2 ug/ml peptides. Germline CDR1 reads LGHDT; CDR2 reads YNNKEL (reference sequence). This CDR3 is 15 amino acids long. With 4 bases removed from V and 5 bases from J, the gap between germline ends came to 17 bases. The entry originates in a study of vaccination effects on CD4 cells after COVID-19. General study results and limits: Clonal contraction was marked in infection- and vaccine-induced clones late after vaccination. Cross-reactivity with common cold coronaviruses was shown by only 1 of 255 vaccine-induced clones in healthy vaccinees.

The repertoire was sequenced with immunoSEQ multiplex PCR; TCRdb's copy has only in-frame clones and lacks some. The data show tens of thousands of clones, roughly 82% seen once. The chain recombines TRBV3-1 (or the pseudogene TRBV3-2) with TRBJ1-1; TRBD1 is a possible D gene (5 bases). This clonotype was sampled from a human donor who received a COVID-19 vaccine. The specimen comprised CD4+ T cells from PBMCs cultured with HCoV-NL63 spike peptides, sampled before COVID-19 vaccination. The CDR3 sequence: CASSPSFWGETEAFF. CDR3 bases: TGTGCCAGCAGCCCCTCCTTTTGGGGCGAGACTGAAGCTTTCTTT.